This TCR beta chain is from a study of shared clonotypes between healthy human individuals. About the study: A donor's plate count was three for CD4 naive and three for CD4 memory; CD8 naive had two and CD8 memory one.

About this clone itself: Its antigen is unknown.

Study-level results: Rarefaction exposed incomplete sorted-subset sequencing despite large depth.

As defined, naive CD8 cells were CD45RO-negative and positively selected for CCR7, with terminally differentiated effector memory CD45RA+ cells excluded. Everyone who donated was a Caucasian adult who lived in Nashville, Tennessee. Assay: immunoSEQ multiplex PCR; the TCRdb copy retains only in-frame clones and omits some. The sample lists roughly 2,000,000 clones; 93% were seen once. This CDR3 is built from 14 residues. CDR1 is MNHNS, CDR2 SASEGT, per germline. Deletions cut 6 bases from V and 6 bases from J, with 15 bases between. The sequence was obtained from a man aged 18 to 29 in good health. Some clones in this sample may be carry-over from other donors' samples. Source material: naive CD8+ T cells from PBMCs. The genes are TRBV6-1 and TRBJ1-5; no clear D gene. CDR3 sequence reads: CASRSWEGTQPQHF. The CDR3 DNA sequence: TGTGCCAGCAGGTCGTGGGAGGGTACTCAGCCCCAGCATTTT.